The 18 T cell receptor beta chains below all came from one sample that was sequenced in a study of blood T cell repertoires in COVID-19. Sequencing used immunoSEQ multiplex PCR; TCRdb keeps in-frame clones, though not all of them. The sample contains some 130,000 clones, about 87% of which appear only once. The source material was peripheral blood. Source of these receptors: a man in his forties or fifties with acute or convalescent COVID-19.

The rearrangement links TRBV28 to TRBJ2-1, with a weak D call TRBD2 (6 bases). This CDR3 is built from 18 residues. CDR1 is MDHEN, CDR2 SYDVKM, per germline. The germline V and J ends were trimmed by 6 bases and 3 bases, with 24 bases remaining between them. The CDR3 loop is CASSRLTFRRGNYNEQFF. The CDR3 DNA is TGTGCCAGCAGCAGACTCACGTTCCGGCGGGGAAACTACAATGAGCAGTTCTTC.

The chain joins TRBV19 to TRBJ1-2, with D possibly being TRBD1 (6 bases). The CDR3 is 13 amino acids. V lost 6 bases and J lost 6, with 14 bases in between. Germline lookup yields CDR1 LNHDA and CDR2 SQIVND (reference sequence). The CDR3 is CASRKQGLDGYTF. The CDR3 DNA reads TGTGCCAGTAGGAAACAGGGTTTAGATGGCTACACCTTC.

The chain uses TRBV5-1 and TRBJ1-1, with 7 bases that match TRBD1. The CDR3 length is 14 residues. Germline values: CDR1 SGHRS, CDR2 YFSETQ. V shed 3 bases, J shed 5 bases, and the junction held 7 bases outside the gene matches. The CDR3 DNA reads TGCGCCAGCAGCTCGTACGGGACAGAGACTGAAGCTTTCTTT. Protein product: CASSSYGTETEAFF.

Comments on this clone: Relative to the germline gene, one junction end is altered; a read error may explain this. The chain is built from TRBV15 and TRBJ2-7, with 7 bases fitting TRBD1. Germline assignment: CDR1 LNHNV and CDR2 YYDKDF (reference sequence). CDR3 length: 18 residues. CDR3: CATSRANLGQKWPYGQYF. The CDR3 bases are TGTGCCACCAGCAGAGCTAACCTGGGACAGAAATGGCCTTACGGGCAGTACTTC. Full variable domain (missing parts from reference TRBV15 and TRBJ2-7): DAMVIQNPRYQVTQFGKPVTLSCSQTLNHNVMYWYQQKSSQAPKLLFHYYDKDFNNEADTPDNFQSRRPNTSFCFLDIRSPGLGDTAMYLCATSRANLGQKWPYGQYFGPGTRLTVT.

The gene calls are TRBV7-2 and TRBJ2-7; maybe TRBD2 (6 bases). V shed 7 bases and J shed 2 bases, with 12 bases lying between them. Germline loops: CDR1 SGHTA, CDR2 FQGNSA. This CDR3 comprises 13 residues. CDR3 coding DNA: TGTGCCAGCATCGCGGGGCTAGCCTACGAGCAGTACTTC. Its protein is CASIAGLAYEQYF.

The chain uses TRBV5-1 and TRBJ1-1; tentatively, D is TRBD1 (5 bases). V was shortened by 4 bases and J by 1 base, with 11 bases between the two germline ends. The CDR3 contains 14 residues. The germline V gene has CDR1 SGHRS and CDR2 YFSETQ. Here the CDR3 DNA reads TGCGCCAGCAGCGTGCGCGGACAGAACACTGAAGCTTTCTTT. It is translated as CASSVRGQNTEAFF.

This rearrangement joins TRBV15 to TRBJ1-1; D is undetermined. The CDR3 runs 14 residues. Germline values: CDR1 LNHNV, CDR2 YYDKDF (reference sequence). Deletions cut 2 bases from V and 2 bases from J, with 9 bases between. The CDR3 nucleotides are TGTGCCACCAGCAGACGTACAGCAAACACTGAAGCTTTCTTT. It translates to CATSRRTANTEAFF.

The chain links TRBV6-5 to TRBJ2-2, with no clear D. Looked up from germline, CDR1 is MNHEY and CDR2 is SVGAGI. With 0 bases removed from V and 5 bases from J, the gap between germline ends came to 10 bases. CDR3 length: 15 amino acids. The CDR3 sequence: CASSYSVKRTGELFF. CDR3 sequence (DNA): TGTGCCAGCAGTTACTCGGTCAAGAGAACCGGGGAGCTGTTTTTT.

The chain uses TRBV28 and TRBJ2-1; TRBD2 agrees at 8 bases. J gave up 2 bases and V 7 bases, and 4 bases lay outside the gene matches. This CDR3 spans 14 amino acids. Germline V gives CDR1 MDHEN, CDR2 SYDVKM. The CDR3 nucleotides read TGTGCCAGCACCCGGACTAGCACCTACAATGAGCAGTTCTTC. This translates into CASTRTSTYNEQFF.

Regarding this clone: Other nucleotide sequences from this sample produce the same CDR3. V gene TRBV11-2 combines with J gene TRBJ2-7, with D unclear. The germline V gene encodes CDR1 SGHAT and CDR2 FQNNGV. The CDR3 is made up of 11 amino acids. V lost 1 base, J lost 4 bases, and 2 bases lay in between. The CDR3 sequence: CASSLAYEQYF. The DNA of the CDR3 is TGTGCCAGCAGCTTAGCGTACGAGCAGTACTTC.

The chain employs TRBV3-1 (or the pseudogene TRBV3-2) and TRBJ1-1, with 11 bases fitting TRBD1. Germline V CDR1 and CDR2: LGHDT, YNNKEL (reference sequence). V was clipped by 4 bases and J by 7 bases; unmatched bases: 5. The CDR3 contains 14 residues. The CDR3 DNA sequence: TGTGCCAGCAGCCGTCCGGGACAGGGGGGTGAAGCTTTCTTT. Amino acids: CASSRPGQGGEAFF.

J is TRBJ2-2 and V is TRBV6-5; 9 bases line up with TRBD1. The V and J ends lost 3 bases and 2 bases, in that order; junction bases with no gene match: 4. Germline CDR1 reads MNHEY; CDR2 reads SVGAGI. The CDR3 contains 16 residues. This CDR3 is CASSYNRGLNTGELFF. The CDR3 DNA is TGTGCCAGCAGTTATAACAGGGGGCTTAACACCGGGGAGCTGTTTTTT.

This clone showed up just once. The chain joins TRBV5-1 to TRBJ2-1; 8 bases line up with TRBD2. CDR3 length: 15 amino acids. CDR1 and CDR2 from the germline V gene are SGHRS and YFSETQ. After removal of 6 bases from V and 1 base from J, the junction contained 6 bases not matched to a gene. For the CDR3, the DNA is TGCGCCAGCACCTCTAGCGGGCTTTCCTACAATGAGCAGTTCTTC. It translates to CASTSSGLSYNEQFF.

The J gene is TRBJ2-1, the V gene TRBV6-5; TRBD2 aligns across 10 bases. Germline V gene data show CDR1 as MNHEY and CDR2 as SVGAGI. V lost 6 bases to trimming and J lost 9 bases; unmatched junction nucleotides: 11. The CDR3 loop spans 15 amino acids. CDR3 sequence (DNA): TGTGCCAGCAGCTCCGGAGGTAGCGGGAGGTCTGAGCAGTTCTTC. Translation: CASSSGGSGRSEQFF.

This chain joins TRBV10-3 and TRBJ1-1; unclear D gene. This CDR3 has 14 amino acids. Germline V lookup: CDR1 ENHRY, CDR2 SYGVKD. V was trimmed by 2 bases and J by 0 bases, leaving 7 bases between them. CDR3 protein: CAISEREVNTEAFF. CDR3 nucleotides: TGTGCCATCAGTGAGAGGGAGGTGAACACTGAAGCTTTCTTT.

The CDR3 nucleotides read TGCAGCGTTGTTTATAGCGGGTTTTCCTACAATGAGCAGTTCTTC. Translated: CSVVYSGFSYNEQFF. This rearrangement joins TRBV29-1 to TRBJ2-1, with TRBD2 identical over 7 bases. The V and J ends lost 4 bases and 1 base, in that order; junction bases with no gene match: 7. The germline CDR1 and CDR2 sequences are SQVTM and ANQGSEA. This CDR3 is built from 15 residues.

The gene calls are TRBV14 and TRBJ1-1, with a possible D match to TRBD1 (6 bases). With 6 bases removed from V and 3 bases from J, the gap between germline ends came to 11 bases. CDR1 is SGHDN, CDR2 FVKESK, per germline. This CDR3 has 13 residues. The CDR3 here is CASSPDRHTEAFF. The CDR3 DNA follows: TGTGCCAGCAGTCCGGACAGACACACTGAAGCTTTCTTT.

This clone was detected once. V is TRBV5-4 and J is TRBJ2-2, with D unclear. The CDR3 is made up of 14 amino acids. V was cut by 0 bases and J by 5 bases, with 8 bases left in between. The germline CDR1 and CDR2 sequences are SGHNT and YYREEE (reference sequence). CDR3: CASSLGSRTGELFF. For the CDR3, the DNA is TGTGCCAGCAGCTTGGGCTCCAGGACCGGGGAGCTGTTTTTT.